Listed below are T cell receptor beta chains from one sample, sequenced in a study of T cell repertoires and HLA-DP antigens. Data came from immunoSEQ multiplex PCR; TCRdb stores just in-frame clones and leaves some out. Among roughly 110,000 clones listed, around 93% were seen once. These receptors have no known antigen. Sequencing was carried out using CD4+ T cells from PBMCs. The receptor source for this set is a woman aged 18-29 years in good health and CMV-seronegative. CDR3s include the opening cysteine and the closing phenylalanine or tryptophan. D genes are given only for firm matches. Rows may omit the clone size; those that give it use once, few, many or a size class.

length | D | J | V | size | CDR3 | DNA
15 | - | TRBJ1-6 | TRBV7-2 | - | CASSLVPGFNSPLHF | TGTGCCAGCAGCCTCGTCCCGGGATTTAATTCACCCCTCCACTTT
15 | - | TRBJ2-7 | TRBV7-3 | - | CASSLGGPGNYEQYF | TGTGCCAGCAGCTTAGGGGGTCCTGGGAACTACGAGCAGTACTTC
14 | - | TRBJ2-2 | TRBV2 | - | CASMFRGNTGELFF | TGTGCCAGCATGTTCAGGGGTAACACCGGGGAGCTGTTTTTT
16 | TRBD2 | TRBJ2-2 | TRBV27 | - | CASSLDGRARTGELFF | TGTGCCAGCAGTTTAGACGGGAGGGCCCGGACCGGGGAGCTGTTTTTT
13 | - | TRBJ2-1 | TRBV6-4 | - | CASGASSYNEQFF | TGTGCCAGCGGGGCATCCTCCTACAATGAGCAGTTCTTC
15 | TRBD1 | TRBJ2-1 | TRBV6-4 | once | CASSDLGTGNNEQFF | TGTGCCAGCAGTGACCTCGGGACAGGGAACAATGAGCAGTTCTTC
15 | - | TRBJ2-7 | TRBV5-4 | - | CASSPRGGVSYEQYF | TGTGCCAGCAGTCCCCGGGGCGGAGTAAGCTACGAGCAGTACTTC
18 | - | TRBJ1-2 | TRBV28 | - | CASSSSRDPTGFNYGYTF | TGTGCCAGCAGTTCTAGTAGAGACCCAACAGGGTTTAACTATGGCTACACCTTC
16 | TRBD1 | TRBJ2-1 | TRBV4-1 | - | CASSQEPGQAYGEQFF | TGCGCCAGCAGCCAAGAACCGGGACAGGCCTATGGTGAGCAGTTCTTC
14 | - | TRBJ2-2 | TRBV2 | - | CASIERVNTGELFF | TGTGCCAGCATCGAACGGGTCAACACCGGGGAGCTGTTTTTT
15 | - | TRBJ2-1 | TRBV28 | - | CASSPRKVDRNEQFF | TGTGCCAGCAGCCCGCGGAAGGTAGATCGGAATGAGCAGTTCTTC
14 | - | TRBJ1-1 | TRBV7-8 | - | CASSLEVIGTEAFF | TGTGCCAGCAGCTTAGAGGTGATTGGCACTGAAGCTTTCTTT
14 | - | TRBJ2-2 | TRBV6-1 | - | CASSERQNTGELFF | TGTGCCAGCAGTGAACGACAGAACACCGGGGAGCTGTTTTTT
15 | TRBD1 | TRBJ1-4 | TRBV28 | - | CASSSTGITNEKLFF | TGTGCCAGCAGTTCGACAGGGATCACTAATGAAAAACTGTTTTTT
18 | - | TRBJ2-5 | TRBV28 | - | CASSLFTLGGGERETQYF | TGTGCCAGCAGTTTATTCACTTTGGGAGGGGGCGAACGAGAGACCCAGTACTTC